This T cell receptor (beta chain) derives from a study of T cells in Graves' hyperthyroidism and ophthalmopathy. The length of the CDR3 is 13 residues. Deletions cut 5 bases from V and 6 bases from J, with 11 bases between. TCR beta CDR3 region amplification was performed from RNA transcripts. The TCR CDR3 was amplified in a first-round RT-PCR using the HTBI primer set. TCRdb re-analysed the multiplex PCR reads in MiXCR, keeping a single row per CDR3 protein. The sample contains approximately 400,000 distinct CDR3 sequences, about a fifth of which appear only once. The sample was blood. The clonotype originates from a man aged 18 to 35 with Graves' ophthalmopathy. The rearrangement uses TRBV12-3 or TRBV12-4 and TRBJ2-1; maybe TRBD2 (6 bases). The CDR3 loop is CASSPSGVNEQFF. CDR3 nucleotides: TGTGCCAGCAGTCCCTCGGGGGTCAATGAGCAGTTCTTC.